This TCR beta chain was recorded in a study of blood T cell repertoires in COVID-19. Study context: COVID-19 samples from acute and convalescent phases originated in the United States, Italy and Spain. Nucleic acid was either cDNA or gDNA, and it came from T cells, B-cell-depleted T cells, or PBMCs.

V shed 0 bases and J 2 bases; nucleotides not matched to a gene: 14. Germline CDR1 reads MNHEY; CDR2 reads SVGEGT. The CDR3 is made up of 20 amino acids. In the original processing: Amplification of reference gene primers provided the estimated nucleated cell counts. Assay used: immunoSEQ multiplex PCR; TCRdb lists only in-frame clones, some missing. V, J and clone size reflect that table, while D and trimming were determined from the DNA. The data show 250,000 to 400,000 clones, around 86% seen once. Material for sequencing was peripheral blood. J is TRBJ2-7 and V is TRBV6-2 or TRBV6-3; 12 bases line up with TRBD2. The sequence came from a man aged 50 to 60 with active or convalescent COVID-19. CDR3 sequence reads: CASSYSSGTSGHKITYEQYF. The CDR3 region has the DNA TGTGCCAGCAGTTACTCGAGTGGGACTAGCGGGCATAAAATAACCTACGAGCAGTACTTC.